This TCR beta chain stems from a study of T cells in localized non-small cell lung cancer. Findings and caveats of the study: The appearance of a median about 62 of the top 100 tumor clones was seen in adjacent lung. A higher density of T cells in blood coincided with extended overall survival. Adjacent uninvolved lung had the highest clonality, suggesting focused antigen responses.

Clones were sequenced by immunoSEQ multiplex PCR, and TCRdb holds only the in-frame ones, with some missing. The sample includes approximately 8,000 clones, about 89% of them seen just once. The CDR3 consists of 17 residues. Germline V gives CDR1 LGHNA, CDR2 YNFKEQ. The junction had 10 bases not matched to a gene; V was cut back by 4 bases and J by 3 bases. To note about this clone: Its antigen is unknown.

The sequence derives from a male donor at least 60 years old with stage III lung adenocarcinoma. The genes are TRBV4-2 and TRBJ2-3, with 10 bases that match TRBD2. This specimen was peripheral blood, taken before any cancer treatment. The CDR3 region is CASSPPLAGAQTDTQYF. DNA of the CDR3: TGTGCCAGCAGCCCCCCCCTAGCGGGAGCCCAGACAGATACGCAGTATTTT.